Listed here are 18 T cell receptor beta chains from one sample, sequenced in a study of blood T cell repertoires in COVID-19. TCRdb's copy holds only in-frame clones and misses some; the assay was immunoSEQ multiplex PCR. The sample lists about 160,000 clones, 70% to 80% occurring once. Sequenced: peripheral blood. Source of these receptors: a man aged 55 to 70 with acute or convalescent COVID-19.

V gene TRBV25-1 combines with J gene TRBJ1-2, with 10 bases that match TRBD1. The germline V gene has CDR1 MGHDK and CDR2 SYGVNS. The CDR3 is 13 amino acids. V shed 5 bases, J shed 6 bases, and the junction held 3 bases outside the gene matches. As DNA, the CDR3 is TGTGCCAGCAGTTTGACAGGGGGCAATGGCTACACCTTC. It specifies CASSLTGGNGYTF.

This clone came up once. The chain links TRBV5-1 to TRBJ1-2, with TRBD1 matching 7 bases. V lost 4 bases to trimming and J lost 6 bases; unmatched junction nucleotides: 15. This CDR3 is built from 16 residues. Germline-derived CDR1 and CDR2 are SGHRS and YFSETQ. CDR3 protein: CASSGEPGQTFNGYTF. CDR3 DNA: TGCGCCAGCAGCGGAGAACCGGGACAGACATTTAATGGCTACACCTTC.

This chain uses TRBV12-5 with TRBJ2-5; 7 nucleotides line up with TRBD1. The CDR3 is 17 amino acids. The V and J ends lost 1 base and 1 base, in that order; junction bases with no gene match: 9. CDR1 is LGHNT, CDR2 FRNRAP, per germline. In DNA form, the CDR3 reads TGTGCTAGTGGTTTGGGGGGGACAGTATTCCTCCAAGAGACCCAGTACTTC. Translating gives CASGLGGTVFLQETQYF.

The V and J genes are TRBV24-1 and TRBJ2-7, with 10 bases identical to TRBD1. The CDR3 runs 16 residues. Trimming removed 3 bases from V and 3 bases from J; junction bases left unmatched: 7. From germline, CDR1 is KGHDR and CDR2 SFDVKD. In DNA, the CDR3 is TGTGCCACCAGTGATACATCCGGGACAGGGGTCTACGAGCAGTACTTC. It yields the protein CATSDTSGTGVYEQYF.

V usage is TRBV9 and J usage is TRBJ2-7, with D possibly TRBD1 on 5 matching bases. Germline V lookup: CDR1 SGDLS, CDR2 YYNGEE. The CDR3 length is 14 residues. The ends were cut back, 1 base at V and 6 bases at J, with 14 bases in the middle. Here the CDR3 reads CASSVFSGIGEQYF. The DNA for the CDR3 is TGTGCCAGCAGCGTATTTTCAGGGATCGGCGAGCAGTACTTC.

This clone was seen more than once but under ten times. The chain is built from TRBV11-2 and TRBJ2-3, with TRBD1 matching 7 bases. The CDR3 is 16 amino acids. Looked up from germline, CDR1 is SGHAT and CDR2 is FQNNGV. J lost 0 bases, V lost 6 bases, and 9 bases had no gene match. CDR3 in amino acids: CASRPTGVRSTDTQYF. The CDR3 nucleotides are TGTGCCAGCAGACCCACAGGGGTGCGTAGCACAGATACGCAGTATTTT.

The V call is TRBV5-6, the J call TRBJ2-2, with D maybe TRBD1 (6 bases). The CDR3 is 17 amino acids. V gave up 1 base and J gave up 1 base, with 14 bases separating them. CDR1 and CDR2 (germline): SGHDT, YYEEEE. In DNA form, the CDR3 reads TGTGCCAGCAGCTTGATTAGTGCAGGGGAGAACACCGGGGAGCTGTTTTTT. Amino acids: CASSLISAGENTGELFF.

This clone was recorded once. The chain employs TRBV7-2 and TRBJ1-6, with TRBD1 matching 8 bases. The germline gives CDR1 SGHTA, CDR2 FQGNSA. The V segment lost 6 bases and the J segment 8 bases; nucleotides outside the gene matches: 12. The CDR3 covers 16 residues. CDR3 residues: CASRGGQDIFYSPLHF. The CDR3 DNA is TGTGCCAGCAGGGGGGGACAGGATATCTTTTATTCACCCCTCCACTTT.

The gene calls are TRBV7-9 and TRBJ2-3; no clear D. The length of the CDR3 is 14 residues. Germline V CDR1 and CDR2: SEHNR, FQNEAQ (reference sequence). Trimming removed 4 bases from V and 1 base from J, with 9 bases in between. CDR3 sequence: CASSSGLGTDTQYF. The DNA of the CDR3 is TGTGCCAGCAGCTCCGGTCTCGGCACAGATACGCAGTATTTT.

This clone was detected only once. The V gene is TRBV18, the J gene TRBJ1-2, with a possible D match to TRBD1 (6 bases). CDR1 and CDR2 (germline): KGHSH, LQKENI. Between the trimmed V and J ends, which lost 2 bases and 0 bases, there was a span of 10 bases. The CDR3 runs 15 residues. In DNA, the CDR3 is TGTGCCAGCTCACCAGGACAGCCTTCTAACTATGGCTACACCTTC. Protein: CASSPGQPSNYGYTF.

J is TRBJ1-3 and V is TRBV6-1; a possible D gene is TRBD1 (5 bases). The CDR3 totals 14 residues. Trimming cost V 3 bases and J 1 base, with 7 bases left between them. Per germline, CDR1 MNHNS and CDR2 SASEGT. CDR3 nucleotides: TGTGCCAGCAGTGACAGGGCGTCTGGAAACACCATATATTTT. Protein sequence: CASSDRASGNTIYF.

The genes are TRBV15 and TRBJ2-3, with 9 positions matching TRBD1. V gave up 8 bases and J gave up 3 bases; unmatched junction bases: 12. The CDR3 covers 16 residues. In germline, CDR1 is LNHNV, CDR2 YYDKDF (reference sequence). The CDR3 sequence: CATGKTRTGVTDTQYF. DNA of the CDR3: TGTGCCACCGGAAAAACCAGGACAGGGGTAACAGATACGCAGTATTTT. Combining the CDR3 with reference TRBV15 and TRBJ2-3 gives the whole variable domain DAMVIQNPRYQVTQFGKPVTLSCSQTLNHNVMYWYQQKSSQAPKLLFHYYDKDFNNEADTPDNFQSRRPNTSFCFLDIRSPGLGDTAMYLCATGKTRTGVTDTQYFGPGTRLTVL.

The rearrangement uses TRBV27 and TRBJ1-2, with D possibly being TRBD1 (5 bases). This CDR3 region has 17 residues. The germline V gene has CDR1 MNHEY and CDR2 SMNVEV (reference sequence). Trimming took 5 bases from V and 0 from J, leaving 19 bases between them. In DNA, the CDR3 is TGTGCCAGCAGTCTCCTTCCGACAGTAGGCTCTAACTATGGCTACACCTTC. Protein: CASSLLPTVGSNYGYTF.

Here the CDR3 reads CAISARNTEAFF. CDR3 coding DNA: TGTGCCATCAGTGCGAGGAACACTGAAGCTTTCTTT. The chain links TRBV10-3 to TRBJ1-1, with D unresolved. Germline V gene lookup returns CDR1 ENHRY and CDR2 SYGVKD. Trimming took 4 bases from V and 1 from J, leaving 4 bases between them. The CDR3 is 12 amino acids.

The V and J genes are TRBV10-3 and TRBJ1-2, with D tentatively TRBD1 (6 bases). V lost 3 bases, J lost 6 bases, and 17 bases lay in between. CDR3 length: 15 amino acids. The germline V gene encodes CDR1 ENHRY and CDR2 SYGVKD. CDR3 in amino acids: CAISENNRVVDGYTF. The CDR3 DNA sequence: TGTGCCATCAGTGAAAACAACAGGGTTGTAGATGGCTACACCTTC.

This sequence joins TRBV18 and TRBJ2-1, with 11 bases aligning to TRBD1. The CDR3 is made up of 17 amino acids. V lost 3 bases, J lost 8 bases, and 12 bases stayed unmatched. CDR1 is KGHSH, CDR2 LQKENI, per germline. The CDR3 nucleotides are TGTGCCAGCTCACCCGGACCGGGACAGGGGGGGGTAGATGAGCAGTTCTTC. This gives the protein CASSPGPGQGGVDEQFF.

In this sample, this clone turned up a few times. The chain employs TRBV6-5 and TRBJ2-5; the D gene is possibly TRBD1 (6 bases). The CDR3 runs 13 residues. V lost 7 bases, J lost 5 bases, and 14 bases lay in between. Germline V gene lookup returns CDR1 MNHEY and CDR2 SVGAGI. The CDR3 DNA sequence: TGTGCCAGCAACCAGGGGTCGGGCGAGACCCAGTACTTC. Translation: CASNQGSGETQYF.

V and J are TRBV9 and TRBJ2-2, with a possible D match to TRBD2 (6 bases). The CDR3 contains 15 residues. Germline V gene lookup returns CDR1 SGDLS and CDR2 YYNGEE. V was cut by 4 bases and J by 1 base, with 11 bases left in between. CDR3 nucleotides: TGTGCCAGCAGCCCGGAGGGAGTGAACACCGGGGAGCTGTTTTTT. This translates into CASSPEGVNTGELFF. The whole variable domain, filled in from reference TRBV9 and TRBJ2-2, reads DSGVTQTPKHLITATGQRVTLRCSPRSGDLSVYWYQQSLDQGLQFLIQYYNGEERAKGNILERFSAQQFPDLHSELNLSSLELGDSALYFCASSPEGVNTGELFFGEGSRLTVL.